Each of the 28 T cell receptor beta chains below was sequenced from the same sample in a study of PD-L1 blockade in urothelial cancer. The time point is: peripheral blood 6 weeks after treatment start. Here immunoSEQ multiplex PCR was the method, and the copy in TCRdb shows in-frame clones only, minus some. The sample lists 41,000 or so clones, about 88% occurring once. The source material was PBMCs, sampled around atezolizumab (anti-PD-L1) treatment. The receptors originated from a man aged 65 to 79 with urothelial cancer.

The CDR3 reads CASSLAGSGAKTYEQYF. In nucleotides, the CDR3 is TGTGCCAGCAGTTTAGCTGGGTCGGGAGCGAAGACCTACGAGCAGTACTTC. V gene TRBV27 combines with J gene TRBJ2-7; perhaps TRBD2 as D (6 bases). This CDR3 has 17 residues. V dropped 2 bases and J dropped 2 bases, with 19 bases sitting between them. Germline CDR1 is MNHEY and CDR2 is SMNVEV (reference sequence).

This chain uses TRBV7-9 with TRBJ2-1, with 8 bases lining up with TRBD1. The CDR3 has 13 residues. The germline V gene has CDR1 SEHNR and CDR2 FQNEAQ (reference sequence). Trimming at V came to 4 bases and at J to 12 bases, leaving 8 bases not matched to a gene. CDR3 sequence reads: CASSSDREGPQFF. In DNA form, the CDR3 reads TGTGCCAGCAGCTCGGACAGGGAAGGGCCGCAGTTCTTC.

V is TRBV5-1 and J is TRBJ1-1; 9 nucleotides agree with TRBD1. V was pared by 0 bases and J by 5 bases, with 5 bases of the junction left unmatched. The CDR3 has 15 amino acids. Germline assignment: CDR1 SGHRS and CDR2 YFSETQ. Here the CDR3 DNA reads TGCGCCAGCAGCTTGGGGACAGGGGTTAAAACTGAAGCTTTCTTT. It specifies CASSLGTGVKTEAFF.

The V call is TRBV6-5, the J call TRBJ1-5, with 7 bases lining up with TRBD1. The CDR3 runs 13 residues. With V trimmed by 5 bases and J by 7 bases, 5 bases remained unmatched. Germline values: CDR1 MNHEY, CDR2 SVGAGI. In nucleotides, the CDR3 is TGTGCCAGCAGTCAGAGGGGGCACCAGCCCCAGCATTTT. Translation gives CASSQRGHQPQHF.

This sequence joins TRBV6-6 and TRBJ1-1, with D possibly matching TRBD1 (6 bases). V lost 6 bases and J 0 bases, leaving 14 bases between the germline ends. Germline values: CDR1 MNHNY, CDR2 SVGAGI (reference sequence). CDR3 length: 15 residues. The DNA for the CDR3 is TGTGCCAGCAGCCCCAGGGGACCCATGAACACTGAAGCTTTCTTT. The encoded protein is CASSPRGPMNTEAFF.

The genes are TRBV5-1 and TRBJ1-1; TRBD1 might be the D (6 bases). The CDR3 is made up of 14 amino acids. Trimming removed 4 bases from V and 0 bases from J, with 10 bases in between. Germline V gene data show CDR1 as SGHRS and CDR2 as YFSETQ. The CDR3 sequence is CASSPGQMNTEAFF. The CDR3 DNA follows: TGCGCCAGCAGCCCCGGACAGATGAACACTGAAGCTTTCTTT.

The chain recombines TRBV4-1 with TRBJ2-7; 11 nucleotides line up with TRBD2. V lost 4 bases and J lost 2; bases outside the gene matches: 4. CDR1 MGHRA and CDR2 YSYEKL come from the germline V gene. CDR3 length equals 15 residues. CDR3 loop: CASSPTLAGAYEQYF. CDR3 bases: TGCGCCAGCAGCCCGACACTAGCGGGGGCCTACGAGCAGTACTTC.

This chain links TRBV30 with TRBJ2-7; 7 bases match TRBD1. The trim removed 1 base at V and 4 bases at J, leaving 1 base unmatched. CDR1 is GTSNPN and CDR2 is SVGIG in the germline V gene (reference sequence). CDR3 size: 12 residues. The CDR3 region is CAWSDRGYEQYF. For the CDR3, the DNA is TGTGCCTGGAGTGACAGGGGTTACGAGCAGTACTTC.

The chain employs TRBV2 and TRBJ2-6; the D is unclear. CDR3 size: 14 residues. Trimming cost V 6 bases and J 4 bases, with 10 bases left between them. Germline-derived CDR1 and CDR2 are SNHLY and FYNNEI. Here the CDR3 reads CASRNLRGANVLTF. CDR3 DNA: TGTGCCAGCAGGAACCTCCGGGGGGCCAACGTCCTGACTTTC.

The V and J genes are TRBV5-8 and TRBJ2-1, with D possibly TRBD2 on 6 matching bases. This CDR3 comprises 15 residues. V was shortened by 4 bases and J by 9 bases, with 20 bases between the two germline ends. From germline, CDR1 is SGHTS and CDR2 YDEGEE. The DNA of the CDR3 is TGTGCCAGCAGCAGGAGGTCGGGGGTGGGTACTGAGCAGTTCTTC. Amino acid sequence: CASSRRSGVGTEQFF. Full variable domain (missing parts from reference TRBV5-8 and TRBJ2-1): EAGVTQSPTHLIKTRGQQATLRCSPISGHTSVYWYQQALGLGLQFLLWYDEGEERNRGNFPPRFSGRQFPNYSSELNVNALELEDSALYLCASSRRSGVGTEQFFGPGTRLTVL.

V and J are TRBV5-1 and TRBJ2-1; tentative D call: TRBD2 (6 bases). This CDR3 comprises 16 residues. V was shortened by 0 bases and J by 6 bases, with 16 bases between the two germline ends. The V gene's germline CDR1 is SGHRS and CDR2 YFSETQ. This CDR3 reads CASSLGQGLSINEQFF. The CDR3 DNA reads as TGCGCCAGCAGCTTGGGGCAAGGACTATCCATCAATGAGCAGTTCTTC.

The rearrangement links TRBV2 to TRBJ1-2; a possible D gene is TRBD1 (5 bases). Germline CDR1 is SNHLY and CDR2 is FYNNEI. V lost 2 bases and J lost 5, with 15 bases in between. The CDR3 length is 15 residues. The chain's CDR3 is CASSERGARAYGYTF. The DNA for the CDR3 is TGTGCCAGCAGTGAAAGGGGTGCCAGGGCTTATGGCTACACCTTC.

This rearrangement joins TRBV6-5 to TRBJ1-2, with D maybe TRBD1 (5 bases). Germline V gene lookup returns CDR1 MNHEY and CDR2 SVGAGI. This CDR3 is 13 amino acids long. Trimming took 5 bases from V and 8 from J, leaving 15 bases between them. The CDR3 here is CASSPSTVRGYTF. CDR3 nucleotide sequence: TGTGCCAGCAGTCCTTCGACAGTACGAGGCTACACCTTC.

CDR3: CASALSGAQYF. The CDR3 DNA sequence: TGTGCTAGTGCCCTTTCGGGGGCCCAGTACTTC. The chain uses TRBV12-5 and TRBJ2-5; tentative D call: TRBD2 (6 bases). Germline assignment: CDR1 LGHNT and CDR2 FRNRAP. The CDR3 runs to 11 residues. V lost 7 bases and J 9 bases, leaving 12 bases between the germline ends.

The chain couples TRBV28 to TRBJ2-7; 7 positions match TRBD2. Germline trimming cut 8 bases from V and 2 bases from J; bases unmatched to any gene: 6. The CDR3 covers 13 residues. In germline, CDR1 is MDHEN, CDR2 SYDVKM. CDR3 protein: CASGGSPPYEQYF. CDR3 coding DNA: TGTGCCAGCGGCGGGAGTCCCCCCTACGAGCAGTACTTC.

The chain joins TRBV5-5 to TRBJ1-5; 7 nucleotides line up with TRBD1. This CDR3 comprises 14 residues. Unmatched junction bases numbered 3, after V lost 5 bases and J lost 1 base. CDR1 is SGHKS, CDR2 YYEKEE, per germline (reference sequence). The CDR3 region is CASSPGQSNQPQHF. In DNA form, the CDR3 reads TGTGCCAGCAGTCCGGGACAGAGCAATCAGCCCCAGCATTTT.

V is TRBV30 and J is TRBJ2-3, with a possible D match to TRBD2 (5 bases). This CDR3 comprises 13 residues. V lost 0 bases, J lost 4 bases, and 8 bases lay in between. Per germline, CDR1 GTSNPN and CDR2 SVGIG (reference sequence). This chain's CDR3 is CAWSVRGADTQYF. The CDR3 DNA is TGTGCCTGGAGTGTCCGGGGAGCAGATACGCAGTATTTT.

The rearrangement joins TRBV4-2 to TRBJ2-6; 11 bases are a match to TRBD2. Germline assignment: CDR1 LGHNA and CDR2 YNFKEQ. The CDR3 runs to 20 residues. The V and J ends lost 4 bases and 2 bases, in that order; junction bases with no gene match: 13. The CDR3 region is CASSPRVTLAGEAGANVLTF. In DNA form, the CDR3 reads TGTGCCAGCAGCCCAAGGGTTACACTAGCGGGAGAAGCTGGGGCCAACGTCCTGACTTTC.

This rearrangement joins TRBV7-2 to TRBJ2-7; 8 bases map to TRBD1. Germline trimming cut 3 bases from V and 1 base from J; bases unmatched to any gene: 5. The CDR3 is 15 residues long. Germline V gene sequence: CDR1 SGHTA, CDR2 FQGNSA. In nucleotides, the CDR3 is TGTGCCAGCAGCTTCTCAGGGGGCGGGTCCTACGAGCAGTACTTC. The encoded protein is CASSFSGGGSYEQYF.

The chain has TRBV18 and TRBJ1-4; 7 nucleotides line up with TRBD1. Trimming at V came to 3 bases and at J to 2 bases, leaving 0 bases not matched to a gene. Germline V lookup: CDR1 KGHSH, CDR2 LQKENI. The CDR3 consists of 14 residues. The CDR3 loop reads CASSPGQTNEKLFF. Here the CDR3 DNA reads TGTGCCAGCTCACCGGGACAGACTAATGAAAAACTGTTTTTT.

The CDR3 bases are TGTGCCAGCACTCAGGGGGCGGTCACTGAAGCTTTCTTT. It translates to CASTQGAVTEAFF. The chain uses TRBV6-1 and TRBJ1-1; 8 nucleotides agree with TRBD1. The trim removed 7 bases at V and 4 bases at J, leaving 5 bases unmatched. The CDR3 extends over 13 amino acids. The germline V gene has CDR1 MNHNS and CDR2 SASEGT.

This clone showed up just a few times. The V gene is TRBV2, the J gene TRBJ1-2; the D gene is possibly TRBD1 (5 bases). Trimming shortened V by 6 bases and J by 8 bases, and 7 bases separated the two germline ends. Germline values: CDR1 SNHLY, CDR2 FYNNEI. This CDR3 is 10 amino acids long. The CDR3 sequence is CASSREGYTF. CDR3 sequence (DNA): TGTGCCAGCAGCAGGGAAGGCTACACCTTC. Full variable domain (outside the CDR3, taken from reference TRBV2 and TRBJ1-2): EPEVTQTPSHQVTQMGQEVILRCVPISNHLYFYWYRQILGQKVEFLVSFYNNEISEKSEIFDDQFSVERPDGSNFTLKIRSTKLEDSAMYFCASSREGYTFGSGTRLTVV.

V usage is TRBV7-2 and J usage is TRBJ2-3, with D possibly matching TRBD2 (5 bases). Germline CDR1 reads SGHTA; CDR2 reads FQGNSA. CDR3 size: 14 residues. Between the trimmed V and J ends, which lost 5 bases and 4 bases, there was a span of 13 bases. The CDR3 spells CASSQLAGSDTQYF. In DNA form, the CDR3 reads TGTGCCAGCAGCCAATTGGCGGGTTCAGATACGCAGTATTTT.

Only one count was recorded for this clone. The J gene is TRBJ1-1, the V gene TRBV5-1, with D unclear. Per germline, CDR1 SGHRS and CDR2 YFSETQ. V was trimmed by 2 bases and J by 0 bases, leaving 5 bases between them. The CDR3 is made up of 13 amino acids. The CDR3 protein is CASSFHLNTEAFF. CDR3 in DNA: TGCGCCAGCAGCTTCCATCTGAACACTGAAGCTTTCTTT.

V and J are TRBV19 and TRBJ2-7; 7 bases agree with TRBD1. After removal of 2 bases from V and 2 bases from J, the junction contained 3 bases not matched to a gene. The CDR3 is 14 amino acids. Germline CDR1 LNHDA, CDR2 SQIVND (reference sequence). The DNA for the CDR3 is TGTGCCAGTAGTATAATCCAGGGGGCCTACGAGCAGTACTTC. Protein sequence: CASSIIQGAYEQYF.

This clone is a singleton in its sample. The chain recombines TRBV11-3 with TRBJ2-3; TRBD2 agrees at 7 bases. The CDR3 runs 16 residues. V was pared by 5 bases and J by 2 bases, with 10 bases of the junction left unmatched. The germline V gene encodes CDR1 SGHNT and CDR2 YENEEA. CDR3: CASSPGTTPDTDTQYF. In DNA, the CDR3 is TGTGCCAGCAGCCCCGGGACTACCCCAGACACAGATACGCAGTATTTT.

The V gene is TRBV5-4, the J gene TRBJ2-1; the match to TRBD2 covers 9 bases. After removal of 7 bases from V and 7 bases from J, the junction contained 6 bases not matched to a gene. CDR1 SGHNT and CDR2 YYREEE come from the germline V gene (reference sequence). The CDR3 runs to 13 residues. DNA for the CDR3: TGTGCCAGCCAACCTAGCGGGACAAATGAGCAGTTCTTC. Encoded protein: CASQPSGTNEQFF.

CDR3: CATSRWTSGSQGIQYF. CDR3 DNA sequence: TGTGCCACCAGCAGATGGACTAGCGGGAGTCAGGGCATTCAGTACTTC. The chain is built from TRBV15 and TRBJ2-4, with 13 positions matching TRBD2. Germline V lookup: CDR1 LNHNV, CDR2 YYDKDF (reference sequence). The CDR3 sequence is 16 residues long. V lost 2 bases to trimming and J lost 9 bases; unmatched junction nucleotides: 7.